A selection of T cell receptor beta chains follows, all from one sample in a study of cytomegalovirus exposure and HLA in healthy donors. Assay used: immunoSEQ multiplex PCR; TCRdb lists only in-frame clones, some missing. The table includes roughly 100,000 clones, roughly 80% detected once. Sequencing was performed on PBMCs. The receptor source for this set is a male donor in good health and CMV-seropositive. Both conserved end residues are part of each CDR3.

v_call | cdr3_aa
TRBV6-5 | CASNRGMNTEAFF
TRBV10-3 | CAISDTRDGYTF
TRBV18 | CASSPGGIDYGYTF
TRBV7-9 | CALGPINEQFF
TRBV2 | CASHDTSSYNSPLHF
TRBV18 | CASSPRGSNTEAFF
TRBV18 | CASSPRAGVYEQYF
TRBV7-2 | CASSRPRGGANTGELFF
TRBV10-3 | CAIKGQNEKLFF
TRBV5-1 | CASSSSGTGGYGEQFF
TRBV7-8 | CASSSRTSGISTGELFF
TRBV7-2 | CASSLGQGMNTEAFF
TRBV7-2 | CASSLQTGVYEQYF
TRBV14 | CASSPGLRWNTEAFF
TRBV4-3 | CASSQDLALAGVWSYNEQFF
TRBV19 | CASIRVGMNTEAFF
TRBV29-1 | CSVERGQGHQPQHF
TRBV27 | CASSLSPRQELYGYTF
TRBV28 | CASKDSEQFF
TRBV28 | CASSPLGSGANVLTF
TRBV29-1 | CSVHNNEQFF
TRBV6-5 | CASSPTGLAKNIQYF
TRBV7-2 | CASSAREVATQYF
TRBV27 | CASSSSLGANVLTF
TRBV19 | CASSIAWDLVYNEQFF
TRBV27 | CASRLTGNTEAFF
TRBV20-1 | CSARLDNEQFF
TRBV7-8 | CASSLAGELENIQYF
TRBV4-1 | CASSPDRDPRTEAFF
TRBV7-3 | CASSLRQGGPSTGELFF
TRBV9 | CASSVDPSGSTDTQYF
TRBV11-2 | CASTTSGGNYNEQFF
TRBV5-1 | CASSLATGGASNTEAFF
TRBV7-9 | CASSLLRGQGAQKTEAFF
TRBV5-1 | CASNSGRTLDTQYF
TRBV30 | CAWSVGGSNEKLFF
TRBV5-4 | CASSPSGANTGELFF
TRBV7-9 | CASRPGQWGTQYF
TRBV28 | CASSLNRGIPTEAFF
TRBV7-2 | CASSARQGAQTEAFF
TRBV7-8 | CASSSPSGSSYEQYF
TRBV7-2 | CASSLRAGDRAETQYF
TRBV5-1 | CASSLGQGAGETQYF
TRBV25-1 | CASSLLNTGELFF
TRBV7-2 | CASSSLVGELFF
TRBV7-8 | CASSLQGQGQPQHF
TRBV7-8 | CASSLGARWTSGRARDNEQFF
TRBV4-1 | CASSQIDRRTEAFF
TRBV21-1 | CASSKDAGPASTDTQYF
TRBV7-5 | CARSGPSDHEQYF
TRBV5-4 | CASSSWTRLGYTF
TRBV5-1 | CASSLAPTGNGNTIYF
TRBV7-3 | CASSSTSGRGNEQFF
TRBV6-6 | CASSPTGFRGANVLTF
TRBV7-9 | CASSSTGDFYGYTF
TRBV14 | CASSPRWSGSSYEQYF
TRBV28 | CASSAGTPNYGYTF
TRBV23-1 | CASSQSGEGELFF
TRBV6-5 | CASSRRTGGYEQYF
TRBV4-1 | CASSQDASPGLGYEQYF